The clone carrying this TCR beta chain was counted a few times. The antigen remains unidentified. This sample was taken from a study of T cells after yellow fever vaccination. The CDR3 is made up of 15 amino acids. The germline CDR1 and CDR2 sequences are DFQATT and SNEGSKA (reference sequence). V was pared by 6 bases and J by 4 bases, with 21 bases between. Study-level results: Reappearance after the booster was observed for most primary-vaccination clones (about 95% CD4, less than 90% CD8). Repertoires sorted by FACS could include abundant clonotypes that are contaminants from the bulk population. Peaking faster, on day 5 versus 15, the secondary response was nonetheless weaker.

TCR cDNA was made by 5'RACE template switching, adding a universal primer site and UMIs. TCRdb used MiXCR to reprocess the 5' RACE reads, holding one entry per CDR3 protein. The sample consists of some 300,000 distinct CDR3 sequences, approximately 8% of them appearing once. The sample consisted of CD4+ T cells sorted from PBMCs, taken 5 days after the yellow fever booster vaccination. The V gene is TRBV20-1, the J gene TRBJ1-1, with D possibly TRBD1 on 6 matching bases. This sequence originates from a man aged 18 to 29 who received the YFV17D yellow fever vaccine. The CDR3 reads CSARRGQTGATEAFF. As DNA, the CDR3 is TGCAGTGCCCGTAGAGGACAGACCGGGGCCACTGAAGCTTTCTTT.